Listed here is a single T cell receptor (beta chain). The data were produced by immunoSEQ multiplex PCR, yet TCRdb's version contains in-frame clones alone and is incomplete. The profile shows 15,000 to 20,000 clones, around 87% of them singletons. The sample is drawn from a study of technical replicates of blood from several donors. This CDR3 is 15 amino acids long. V lost 4 bases to trimming and J lost 2 bases; unmatched junction nucleotides: 8. Germline lookup yields CDR1 SGHRS and CDR2 YFSETQ. This TCR came from a human donor in good health. Sequencing was carried out using PBMCs. The chain employs TRBV5-1 and TRBJ2-5; 7 nucleotides match TRBD1. CDR3 in DNA: TGCGCCAGCAGCGACTCGGGACAGTCACAAGAGACCCAGTACTTC. It yields the protein CASSDSGQSQETQYF.